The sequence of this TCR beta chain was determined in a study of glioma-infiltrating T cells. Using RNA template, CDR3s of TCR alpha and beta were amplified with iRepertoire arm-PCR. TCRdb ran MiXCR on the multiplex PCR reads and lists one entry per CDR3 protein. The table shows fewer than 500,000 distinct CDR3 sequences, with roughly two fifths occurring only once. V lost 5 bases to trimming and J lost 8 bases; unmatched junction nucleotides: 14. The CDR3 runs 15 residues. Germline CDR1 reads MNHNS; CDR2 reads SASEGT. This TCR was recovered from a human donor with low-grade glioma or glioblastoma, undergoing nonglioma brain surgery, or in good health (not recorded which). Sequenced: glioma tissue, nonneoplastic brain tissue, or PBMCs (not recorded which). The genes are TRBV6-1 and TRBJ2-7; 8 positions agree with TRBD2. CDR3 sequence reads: CASSPGLAGLDKQYF. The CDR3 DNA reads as TGTGCCAGCAGTCCGGGGCTAGCGGGCCTTGACAAGCAGTACTTC.